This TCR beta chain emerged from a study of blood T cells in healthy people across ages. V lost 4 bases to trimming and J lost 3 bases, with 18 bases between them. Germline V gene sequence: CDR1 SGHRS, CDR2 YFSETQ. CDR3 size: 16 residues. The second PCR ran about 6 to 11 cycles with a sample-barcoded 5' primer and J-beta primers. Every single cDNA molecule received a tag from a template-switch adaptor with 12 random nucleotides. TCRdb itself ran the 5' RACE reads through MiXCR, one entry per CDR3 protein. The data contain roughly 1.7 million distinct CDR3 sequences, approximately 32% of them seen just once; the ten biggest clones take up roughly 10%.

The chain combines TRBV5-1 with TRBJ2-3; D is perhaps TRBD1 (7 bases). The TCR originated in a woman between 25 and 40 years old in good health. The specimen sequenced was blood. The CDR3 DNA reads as TGCGCCAGCAGCCCGCAGGGGGGTCTTCAGACAGATACGCAGTATTTT. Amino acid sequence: CASSPQGGLQTDTQYF.